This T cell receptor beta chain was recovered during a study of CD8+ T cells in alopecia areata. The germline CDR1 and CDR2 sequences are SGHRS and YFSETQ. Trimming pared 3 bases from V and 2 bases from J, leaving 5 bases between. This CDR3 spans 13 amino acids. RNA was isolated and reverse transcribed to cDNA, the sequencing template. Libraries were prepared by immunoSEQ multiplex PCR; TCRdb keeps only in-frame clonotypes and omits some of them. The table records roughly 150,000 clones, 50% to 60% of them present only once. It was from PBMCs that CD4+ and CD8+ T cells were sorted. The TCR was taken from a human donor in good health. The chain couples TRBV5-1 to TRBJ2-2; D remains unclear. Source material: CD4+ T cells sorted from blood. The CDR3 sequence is CASSYSNTGELFF. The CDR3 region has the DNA TGCGCCAGCAGCTACTCAAACACCGGGGAGCTGTTTTTT.